This T cell receptor (beta chain) was captured in a study of blood T cell repertoires in COVID-19. The CDR3 sequence is 15 residues long. V lost 8 bases to trimming and J lost 8 bases; unmatched junction nucleotides: 15. Germline values: CDR1 WNHNN, CDR2 SYGVQD (reference sequence). Measured with immunoSEQ multiplex PCR; TCRdb has only the in-frame clones, and not every one. The sample consists of 70,000 or so clones, about 85% of them appearing once. This clone appeared once. J is TRBJ2-7 and V is TRBV10-1; 10 nucleotides agree with TRBD2. The TCR sequence derives from a woman of 80 years or more with active or convalescent COVID-19. Sample: peripheral blood. CDR3 sequence reads: CASPGPLAGDPKQYF. The CDR3 DNA reads as TGCGCCAGCCCGGGTCCCCTAGCGGGGGACCCTAAGCAGTACTTC.